This T cell receptor beta chain was identified in a study of regulatory T cells in long-lasting Graves disease. Construction of TCR beta libraries relied on iRepertoire HTBI primers and on Arm-PCR targeting CDR3 regions. TCRdb re-derived calls from the multiplex PCR reads in MiXCR, one entry per CDR3 protein. Here the sample spans roughly 350,000 distinct CDR3 sequences, 15% to 20% being singletons. The V gene lost 0 bases and the J gene lost 3 bases, with 8 bases spanning the gap. This CDR3 has 14 residues. Germline-derived CDR1 and CDR2 are LGHDT and YNNKEL (reference sequence). This clonotype was seen many times. Time point in this sample: newly diagnosed GD, antithyroid drugs for less than 3 months. PBMC RNA served as the TCR library source. The data were also submitted as part of a second study, on T cells in Graves' hyperthyroidism and ophthalmopathy.

This sequence originates from a woman between 18 and 30 years old with Graves disease. The rearrangement joins TRBV3-1 to TRBJ1-1; D ambiguous. This specimen consisted of peripheral blood mononuclear cells (PBMCs), obtained at new diagnosis, from a patient treated with antithyroid drugs. The CDR3 here is CASSQDTIHTEAFF. As DNA, the CDR3 is TGTGCCAGCAGCCAAGACACAATACACACTGAAGCTTTCTTT.